The rows below give T cell receptor beta chains drawn from one sample of a study of beta chain features in type 1 diabetes. The table came from immunoSEQ multiplex PCR; TCRdb's copy has only in-frame clones and leaves some out. The table has around 500,000 clones, 25% to 35% seen once. Material: naive CD4+ T cells from blood. Receptors were obtained from a man aged 18 to 30 in good health. Each CDR3 is given with its conserved first and last residue. D genes are given only for firm matches. The listing skips clone size in some rows; elsewhere it reads once, few, many or a size class.

j_gene | abundance | d_gene | v_gene | CDR3aa | CDR3nt
TRBJ1-2 | - | - | TRBV30 | CAWSVLGGYGYTF | TGTGCCTGGAGTGTGCTGGGGGGGTATGGCTACACCTTC
TRBJ1-5 | - | - | TRBV7-9 | CASSLGTGHDQPQHF | TGTGCCAGCAGCTTAGGAACAGGGCACGATCAGCCCCAGCATTTT
TRBJ2-3 | - | TRBD2 | TRBV15 | CATGGTSGLKAQYF | TGTGCCACCGGTGGGACTAGCGGGCTAAAGGCGCAGTATTTT
TRBJ2-7 | - | - | TRBV18 | CASSPGNGYEQYF | TGTGCCAGCTCACCAGGGAACGGTTACGAGCAGTACTTC
TRBJ2-1 | few | - | TRBV7-9 | CASSLVSTREQFF | TGTGCCAGCAGCTTAGTAAGTACCCGGGAGCAGTTCTTC
TRBJ2-2 | few | - | TRBV27 | CASSLQGTGELFF | TGTGCCAGCAGTTTACAGGGGACCGGGGAGCTGTTTTTT
TRBJ2-3 | - | - | TRBV4-2 | CASSQRLESTDTQYF | TGTGCCAGCAGCCAGAGACTGGAAAGCACAGATACGCAGTATTTT
TRBJ1-1 | - | - | TRBV15 | CATSRDVDANTEAFF | TGTGCCACCAGCAGAGATGTAGATGCGAACACTGAAGCTTTCTTT
TRBJ2-1 | few | - | TRBV7-2 | CASSLAGGSQGEQFF | TGTGCCAGCAGCTTAGCGGGAGGTTCCCAAGGTGAGCAGTTCTTC
TRBJ2-1 | - | TRBD1 | TRBV25-1 | CASSADRGWNEQFF | TGTGCCAGCAGTGCGGACAGGGGATGGAATGAGCAGTTCTTC
TRBJ2-3 | - | - | TRBV10-3 | CAISAQTATDTQYF | TGTGCCATCAGTGCCCAGACAGCCACAGATACGCAGTATTTT
TRBJ1-1 | once | - | TRBV18 | CASSPGLTNTEAFF | TGTGCCAGCTCACCAGGACTGACTAACACTGAAGCTTTCTTT
TRBJ2-5 | - | TRBD1 | TRBV5-1 | CASSTGGETQYF | TGCGCCAGCAGCACAGGGGGCGAGACCCAGTACTTC
TRBJ2-5 | - | TRBD2 | TRBV29-1 | CSVGAGGPAETQYF | TGCAGCGTCGGAGCGGGAGGGCCGGCCGAGACCCAGTACTTC
TRBJ2-5 | - | - | TRBV6-1 | CASSVPETQYF | TGTGCCAGCAGTGTACCCGAGACCCAGTACTTC
TRBJ2-2 | - | TRBD2 | TRBV9 | CASSADLAGWTGELFF | TGTGCCAGCAGCGCAGATCTAGCGGGATGGACCGGGGAGCTGTTTTTT
TRBJ2-7 | - | - | TRBV5-1 | CASNEGPPYYEQYF | TGCGCCAGCAACGAGGGACCGCCGTACTACGAGCAGTACTTC
TRBJ2-1 | - | - | TRBV11-2 | CASSLVGGIYNEQFF | TGTGCCAGCAGCTTAGTGGGCGGAATATACAATGAGCAGTTCTTC
TRBJ1-5 | - | TRBD1 | TRBV11-1 | CASSLGISGTGLYNQPQHF | TGTGCCAGCAGCTTAGGGATCTCCGGGACAGGGTTATACAATCAGCCCCAGCATTTT
TRBJ2-6 | - | - | TRBV7-6 | CASSFNSGANVLTF | TGTGCCAGCAGTTTCAACTCTGGGGCCAACGTCCTGACTTTC
TRBJ2-7 | few | - | TRBV29-1 | CSVDGQHHEQYF | TGCAGCGTTGACGGGCAGCACCACGAGCAGTACTTC
TRBJ2-3 | - | - | TRBV4-3 | CASSQDALAGNTDTQYF | TGCGCCAGCAGCCAAGATGCGCTCGCGGGAAACACAGATACGCAGTATTTT
TRBJ1-1 | - | - | TRBV11-1 | CASSPWGEAFF | TGTGCCAGCAGCCCCTGGGGTGAAGCTTTCTTT
TRBJ2-5 | - | TRBD2 | TRBV9 | CASSVGASGRIETQYF | TGTGCCAGCAGCGTAGGTGCTAGCGGGAGAATAGAGACCCAGTACTTC
TRBJ1-4 | - | TRBD1 | TRBV29-1 | CSVDQTGSDEKLFF | TGCAGCGTTGATCAGACAGGGTCGGATGAAAAACTGTTTTTT
TRBJ2-7 | few | - | TRBV23-1 | CASSQQPNRSYEQYF | TGCGCCAGCAGTCAACAGCCAAACAGGTCCTACGAGCAGTACTTC
TRBJ2-3 | - | - | TRBV18 | CASSPPTSTDTQYF | TGTGCCAGCTCACCTCCGACTAGTACAGATACGCAGTATTTT
TRBJ2-4 | - | - | TRBV6-1 | CASSEVYRGNIQYF | TGTGCCAGCAGTGAAGTCTACCGGGGGAACATTCAGTACTTC
TRBJ1-1 | - | - | TRBV30 | CAWSVYGMNTEAFF | TGTGCCTGGAGTGTATACGGAATGAACACTGAAGCTTTCTTT
TRBJ2-2 | - | - | TRBV11-2 | CASTANTGELFF | TGTGCCAGCACCGCAAACACCGGGGAGCTGTTTTTT
TRBJ2-3 | - | - | TRBV6-6 | CASTGASSTDTQYF | TGTGCCAGCACGGGGGCTTCTAGCACAGATACGCAGTATTTT